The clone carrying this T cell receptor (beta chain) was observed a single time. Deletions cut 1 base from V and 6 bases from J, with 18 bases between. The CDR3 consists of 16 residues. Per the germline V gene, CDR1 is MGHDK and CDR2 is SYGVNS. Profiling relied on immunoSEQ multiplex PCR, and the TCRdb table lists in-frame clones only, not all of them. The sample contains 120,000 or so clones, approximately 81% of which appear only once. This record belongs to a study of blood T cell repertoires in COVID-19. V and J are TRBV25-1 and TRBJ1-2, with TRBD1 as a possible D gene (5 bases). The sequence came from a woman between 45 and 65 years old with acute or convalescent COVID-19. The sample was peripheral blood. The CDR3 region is CASSESPGRARDGYTF. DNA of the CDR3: TGTGCCAGCAGTGAATCCCCAGGGAGGGCCCGGGATGGCTACACCTTC.